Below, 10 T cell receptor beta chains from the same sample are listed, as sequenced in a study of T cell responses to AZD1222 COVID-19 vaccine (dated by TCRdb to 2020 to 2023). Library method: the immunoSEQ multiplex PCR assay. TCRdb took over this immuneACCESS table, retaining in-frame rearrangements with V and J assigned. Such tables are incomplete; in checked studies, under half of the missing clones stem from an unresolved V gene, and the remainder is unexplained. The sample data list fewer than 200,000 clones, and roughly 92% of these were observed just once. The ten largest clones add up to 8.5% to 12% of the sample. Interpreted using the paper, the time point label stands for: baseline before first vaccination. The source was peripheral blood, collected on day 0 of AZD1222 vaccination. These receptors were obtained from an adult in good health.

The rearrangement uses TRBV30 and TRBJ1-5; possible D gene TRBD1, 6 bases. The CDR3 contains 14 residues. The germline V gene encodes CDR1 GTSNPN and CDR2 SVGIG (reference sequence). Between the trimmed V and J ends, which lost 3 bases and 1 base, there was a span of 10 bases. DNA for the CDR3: TGTGCCTGGAGCCAGGGACAAAGCAATCAGCCCCAGCATTTT. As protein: CAWSQGQSNQPQHF.

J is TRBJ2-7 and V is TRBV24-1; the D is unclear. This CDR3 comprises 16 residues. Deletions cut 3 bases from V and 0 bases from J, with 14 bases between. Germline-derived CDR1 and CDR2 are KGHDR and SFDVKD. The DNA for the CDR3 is TGTGCCACCAGTGATCCCGCTGGTTACGGCTCCTACGAGCAGTACGTC. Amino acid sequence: CATSDPAGYGSYEQYV.

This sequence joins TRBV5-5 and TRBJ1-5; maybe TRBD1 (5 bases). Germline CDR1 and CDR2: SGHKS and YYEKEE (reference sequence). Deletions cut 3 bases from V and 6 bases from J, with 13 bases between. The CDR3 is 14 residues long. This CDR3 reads CASSSTSGIQPQHF. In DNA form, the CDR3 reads TGTGCCAGCAGCTCCACCTCAGGGATTCAGCCCCAGCATTTT. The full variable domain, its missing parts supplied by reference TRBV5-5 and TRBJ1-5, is DAGVTQSPTHLIKTRGQQVTLRCSPISGHKSVSWYQQVLGQGPQFIFQYYEKEERGRGNFPDRFSARQFPNYSSELNVNALLLGDSALYLCASSSTSGIQPQHFGDGTRLSIL.

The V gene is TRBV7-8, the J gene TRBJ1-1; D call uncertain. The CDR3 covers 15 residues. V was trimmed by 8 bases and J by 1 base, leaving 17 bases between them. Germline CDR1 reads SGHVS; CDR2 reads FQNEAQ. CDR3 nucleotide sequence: TGTGCCAGCCGAGCGAGCTACATCGGGAACACTGAAGCTTTCTTT. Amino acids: CASRASYIGNTEAFF.

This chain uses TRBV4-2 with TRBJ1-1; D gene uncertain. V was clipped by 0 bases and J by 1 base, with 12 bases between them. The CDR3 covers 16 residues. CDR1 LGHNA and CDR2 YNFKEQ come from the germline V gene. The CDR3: CASSQDVGRRNTEAFF. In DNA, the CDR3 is TGTGCCAGCAGCCAAGATGTAGGGAGGAGGAACACTGAAGCTTTCTTT.

The CDR3 DNA follows: TGTGCCAGCAGTTCCCGTCAGGGGGACCTAAACTATGGCTACACCTTC. It codes for CASSSRQGDLNYGYTF. V and J are TRBV7-9 and TRBJ1-2, with 7 bases fitting TRBD1. The V and J ends lost 6 bases and 2 bases, in that order; junction bases with no gene match: 12. The CDR3 totals 16 residues. Germline CDR1 SEHNR, CDR2 FQNEAQ (reference sequence).

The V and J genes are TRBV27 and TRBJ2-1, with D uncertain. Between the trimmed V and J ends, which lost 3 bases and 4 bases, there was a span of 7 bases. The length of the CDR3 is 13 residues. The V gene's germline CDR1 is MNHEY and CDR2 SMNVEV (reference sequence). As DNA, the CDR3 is TGTGCCAGCAGTTTCCTGTCATACAATGAGCAGTTCTTC. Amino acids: CASSFLSYNEQFF.

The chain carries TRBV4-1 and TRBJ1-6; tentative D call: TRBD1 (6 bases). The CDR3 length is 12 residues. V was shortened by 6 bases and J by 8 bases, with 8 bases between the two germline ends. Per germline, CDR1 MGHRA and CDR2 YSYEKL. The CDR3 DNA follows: TGCGCCAGCAGACACAGGGATTCACCCCTCCACTTT. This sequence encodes CASRHRDSPLHF.

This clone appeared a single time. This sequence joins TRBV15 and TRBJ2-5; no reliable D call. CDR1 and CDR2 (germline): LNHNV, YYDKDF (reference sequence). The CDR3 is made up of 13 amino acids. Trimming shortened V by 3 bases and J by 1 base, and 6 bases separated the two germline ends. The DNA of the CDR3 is TGTGCCACCAGCAGCTTCCCCCAAGAGACCCAGTACTTC. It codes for CATSSFPQETQYF.

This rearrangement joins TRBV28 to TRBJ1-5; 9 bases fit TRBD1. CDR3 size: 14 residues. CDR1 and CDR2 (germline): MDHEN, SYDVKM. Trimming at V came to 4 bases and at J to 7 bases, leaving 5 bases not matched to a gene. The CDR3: CASSSRQGEQPQHF. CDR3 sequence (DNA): TGTGCCAGCAGTTCGCGACAGGGGGAACAGCCCCAGCATTTT.